This TCR beta chain was identified during a study of human T cells and chemical hapten exposure. Looking at the study overall: The variation in per-sample TCR yields arose mainly from small differences in pooled library volumes.

Unfractionated whole blood served as the source for total RNA extraction. This clonotype was counted many times. The antigen remains unidentified. Broader study findings: No change in TCRs above 1 in 1000 frequency was produced by DPC sensitization.

As the library was built, unique molecular identifiers were attached to individual cDNA molecules. Original analysis: From approximately 20,000 to 700,000 TCRs were found per sample, with a median of around 100,000. TCRdb processed the reads anew with MiXCR; each CDR3 protein has one entry. TCRdb, not the original authors, processed these V and J calls. The sample carries about 120,000 distinct CDR3 sequences, approximately 9.3% recorded once. Germline assignment: CDR1 MGHRA and CDR2 YSYEKL. V gave up 3 bases and J gave up 7 bases; unmatched junction bases: 2. This CDR3 comprises 12 residues. The rearrangement uses TRBV4-1 and TRBJ1-1; 7 bases are a match to TRBD1. The sequenced sample was whole blood. The clonotype originates from a human donor in good health. Some clones in this sample may be carry-over from other donors' samples. CDR3 residues: CASSHRDSEAFF. In DNA, the CDR3 is TGCGCCAGCAGCCACCGGGACAGTGAAGCTTTCTTT.